The 20 T cell receptor beta chains reported below all come from one sample, sequenced in a study. TCRdb fed the 5' RACE reads into MiXCR, producing one record per CDR3 protein. Of approximately 60,000 distinct CDR3 sequences listed, about 25% were seen once; the top ten hold 2.2%. Tregs were sorted as CD4+CD25+CD127-/low cells. Source material: tumor-infiltrating Tregs sorted from the breast tumor. All receptors derive from a female donor with breast cancer.

This clonotype was seen a few times. The chain couples TRBV27 to TRBJ1-4; the D gene is possibly TRBD1 (6 bases). V dropped 5 bases and J dropped 8 bases, with 21 bases sitting between them. The germline CDR1 and CDR2 sequences are MNHEY and SMNVEV (reference sequence). The CDR3 sequence is 16 residues long. The CDR3 reads CASSRKQGPLVEKLFF. The CDR3 region has the DNA TGTGCCAGCAGTCGAAAACAGGGACCTTTAGTGGAAAAACTGTTTTTT.

Only a few counts were recorded for this clonotype. The V gene is TRBV5-1, the J gene TRBJ2-1, with D hard to call. The CDR3 has 11 residues. The V and J ends lost 0 bases and 9 bases respectively, with 4 bases between them. Looked up from germline, CDR1 is SGHRS and CDR2 is YFSETQ. The CDR3 protein is CASSLVSEQFF. The DNA for the CDR3 is TGCGCCAGCAGCTTGGTCAGTGAGCAGTTCTTC.

The chain recombines TRBV7-3 with TRBJ2-5; tentative D call: TRBD1 (5 bases). Trimming removed 1 base from V and 5 bases from J, with 8 bases in between. The CDR3 length is 13 residues. Germline V gene lookup returns CDR1 SGHTA and CDR2 FQGTGA. CDR3 DNA sequence: TGTGCCAGCAGCTTAAACAGGATGGAGACCCAGTACTTC. Translation gives CASSLNRMETQYF.

About this clonotype itself: Compared with germline, one end of the junction differs, possibly owing to a read error. The CDR3 region is CASGLGLGLNYGYTF. CDR3 DNA sequence: TGCGCCAGCGGCTTGGGCCTAGGACTGAACTATGGCTACACCTTC. The chain recombines TRBV5-1 with TRBJ1-2; no clear D gene. CDR1 and CDR2 from the germline V gene are SGHRS and YFSETQ. The CDR3 loop spans 15 amino acids.

To note about this clonotype: The CDR3 does not end in the conserved phenylalanine or tryptophan, so this is likely a read error. The V and J genes are TRBV9 and TRBJ2-7; D possibly corresponds to TRBD2 (5 bases). The CDR3 covers 14 residues. V was trimmed by 0 bases and J by 4 bases, leaving 11 bases between them. Germline CDR1 and CDR2: SGDLS and YYNGEE. CDR3 sequence reads: CASSVGRGEYEQYS. The CDR3 DNA reads as TGTGCCAGCAGCGTAGGTCGGGGAGAGTACGAGCAGTACTCC.

The chain carries TRBV12-3 or TRBV12-4 and TRBJ1-1, with TRBD1 identical over 8 bases. This CDR3 region has 15 residues. Trimming removed 3 bases from V and 1 base from J; junction bases left unmatched: 4. The CDR3 nucleotides are TGTGCCAGCAGTTTTATCGGGACAGGGAACACTGAAGCTTTCTTT. Translated: CASSFIGTGNTEAFF.

A word on this clonotype: This may come from a read error, since a much larger clone is one base off. The rearrangement uses TRBV25-1 and TRBJ2-1, with D uncertain. The CDR3 totals 10 residues. From germline, CDR1 is MGHDK and CDR2 SYGVNS. Deletions cut 11 bases from V and 7 bases from J, with 9 bases between. Here the CDR3 reads CAGRENEQFF. Written as DNA, the CDR3 is TGTGCCGGCCGAGAAAATGAGCAGTTCTTC.

The genes are TRBV4-1 and TRBJ2-5, with D tentatively TRBD1 (5 bases). The V end was cut by 4 bases, the J end by 4 bases, with 13 bases between. Germline CDR1 MGHRA, CDR2 YSYEKL. CDR3 size: 14 residues. The CDR3 DNA reads TGCGCCAGCAGCCGACTCGGACAACTAGAGACCCAGTACTTC. Protein product: CASSRLGQLETQYF.

Written as DNA, the CDR3 is TGTGCCAGCAGCTCGGGATTTTTAGGGCCGGAAGCTTTCTTT. Amino acids: CASSSGFLGPEAFF. V is TRBV5-5 and J is TRBJ1-1; D call uncertain. Germline CDR1 SGHKS, CDR2 YYEKEE (reference sequence). V was trimmed by 3 bases and J by 8 bases, leaving 17 bases between them. The CDR3 is made up of 14 amino acids.

This clonotype turned up a few times. The chain couples TRBV29-1 to TRBJ1-5; D possibly corresponds to TRBD1 (5 bases). Trimming pared 6 bases from V and 6 bases from J, leaving 18 bases between. CDR1 is SQVTM, CDR2 ANQGSEA, per germline. This CDR3 contains 14 residues. The CDR3 here is CSVSIGGVGQPQHF. The CDR3 nucleotides are TGCAGCGTGAGTATCGGGGGAGTAGGTCAGCCCCAGCATTTT.

Concerning this clonotype itself: This could be a read error, since a much larger clone is one nucleotide away. The V call is TRBV7-2, the J call TRBJ2-5, with 7 nucleotides matching TRBD1. CDR3 length: 15 amino acids. Germline V gene sequence: CDR1 SGHTA, CDR2 FQGNSA. This CDR3 is CASSNRGWAQETQCF. Written as DNA, the CDR3 is TGTGCCAGCAGCAACAGGGGTTGGGCCCAAGAGACCCAGTGCTTC. The full variable domain, completed using reference TRBV7-2 and TRBJ2-5, is GAGVSQSPSNKVTEKGKDVELRCDPISGHTALYWYRQSLGQGLEFLIYFQGNSAPDKSGLPSDRFSAERTGGSVSTLTIQRTQQEDSAVYLCASSNRGWAQETQCFGPGTRLLVL.

In this sample, this clonotype turned up a few times. V gene TRBV12-3 or TRBV12-4 combines with J gene TRBJ1-1; 7 bases map to TRBD1. Trimming at V came to 7 bases and at J to 0 bases, leaving 8 bases not matched to a gene. The CDR3 is 15 residues long. CDR3 bases: TGTGCCAGCACCGTCGACAGGGACTTGAACACTGAAGCTTTCTTT. The encoded protein is CASTVDRDLNTEAFF.

This clonotype qualifies as medium-sized. This chain joins TRBV6-5 and TRBJ2-5; a possible D gene is TRBD2 (6 bases). CDR3 length: 14 residues. Germline lookup yields CDR1 MNHEY and CDR2 SVGAGI. V was pared by 6 bases and J by 4 bases, with 15 bases between. CDR3 sequence: CASSLMLGGETQYF. In DNA form, the CDR3 reads TGTGCCAGCAGCCTCATGTTGGGGGGAGAGACCCAGTACTTC.

This clonotype has ten or more counts. This chain connects TRBV4-2 to TRBJ2-1; TRBD2 agrees at 9 bases. The CDR3 length is 16 residues. J was trimmed by 5 bases and V by 1 base; bases with no gene match: 6. The germline V gene has CDR1 LGHNA and CDR2 YNFKEQ. CDR3 sequence reads: CASSQGRASGNNEQFF. Here the CDR3 DNA reads TGTGCCAGCAGCCAAGGGCGAGCTAGCGGGAACAATGAGCAGTTCTTC.

About this clonotype: This may stem from a read error, because a much larger clone lies one nucleotide away. The chain combines TRBV29-1 with TRBJ2-1; D remains unclear. This CDR3 spans 11 amino acids. Germline V gene lookup returns CDR1 SQVTM and CDR2 ANQGSEA. This CDR3 reads CSVQLPGEPFF. In DNA, the CDR3 is TGCAGCGTTCAACTCCCAGGAGAGCCGTTCTTC.

This clonotype came up many times. The chain is built from TRBV3-1 and TRBJ2-1; D remains unclear. The germline V gene encodes CDR1 LGHDT and CDR2 YNNKEL (reference sequence). The CDR3 has 13 residues. Trimming shortened V by 3 bases and J by 6 bases, and 9 bases separated the two germline ends. CDR3 sequence: CASSHATGNEQFF. DNA of the CDR3: TGTGCCAGCAGCCATGCGACGGGCAATGAGCAGTTCTTC.

This clonotype occurred a few times. This chain connects TRBV7-2 to TRBJ2-3; 7 nucleotides align to TRBD2. The germline gives CDR1 SGHTA, CDR2 FQGNSA. The J segment lost 2 bases and the V segment lost 2 bases, leaving 7 bases of the junction unmatched. The CDR3 is 16 residues long. The CDR3, as DNA: TGTGCCAGCAGCTTAAACGGGGGGTACAACACAGATACGCAGTATTTT. Amino acids: CASSLNGGYNTDTQYF.

The gene calls are TRBV7-9 and TRBJ2-7, with a tentative D call TRBD2 (5 bases). Per the germline V gene, CDR1 is SEHNR and CDR2 is FQNEAQ (reference sequence). V was clipped by 4 bases and J by 2 bases, with 9 bases between them. CDR3 length: 13 amino acids. The CDR3 region has the DNA TGTGCCAGCAGCTCGCCGGGGACCTACGAGCAGTACTTC. This translates into CASSSPGTYEQYF.

The sample holds many counts of this clonotype. J is TRBJ2-5 and V is TRBV4-2, with 9 nucleotides matching TRBD2. V was clipped by 1 base and J by 3 bases; unmatched bases: 0. CDR3 length equals 14 residues. From germline, CDR1 is LGHNA and CDR2 YNFKEQ. The chain's CDR3 is CASSQGLAEETQYF. For the CDR3, the DNA is TGTGCCAGCAGCCAAGGACTAGCGGAAGAGACCCAGTACTTC.

This clonotype appeared a few times. The genes are TRBV12-3 or TRBV12-4 and TRBJ2-5; D is perhaps TRBD2 (5 bases). This CDR3 is built from 14 residues. V gave up 3 bases and J gave up 2 bases, with 10 bases separating them. The CDR3 reads CASSFTAAQETQYF. CDR3 coding DNA: TGTGCCAGCAGTTTTACAGCGGCTCAAGAGACCCAGTACTTC.